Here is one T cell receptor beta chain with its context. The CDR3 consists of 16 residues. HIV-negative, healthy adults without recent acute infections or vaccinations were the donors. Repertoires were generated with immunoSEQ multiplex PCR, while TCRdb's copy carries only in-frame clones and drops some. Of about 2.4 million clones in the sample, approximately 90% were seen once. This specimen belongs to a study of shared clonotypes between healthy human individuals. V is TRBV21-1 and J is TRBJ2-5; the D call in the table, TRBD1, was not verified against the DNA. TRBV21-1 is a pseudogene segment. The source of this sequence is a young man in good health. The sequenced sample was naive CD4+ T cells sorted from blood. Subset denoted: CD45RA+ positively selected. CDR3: CASSKAPTGKQETQYF. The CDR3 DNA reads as TGTGCCAGCAGCAAAGCGCCAACAGGGAAACAAGAGACCCAGTACTTC.